This TCR beta chain stems from a study of beta chain features in type 1 diabetes. Study-level background: Sorted cells examined across all samples numbered 95 million to 120 million.

The CDR3 is 16 residues long. Germline assignment: CDR1 LNHDA and CDR2 SQIVND (reference sequence). V lost 3 bases to trimming and J lost 6 bases; unmatched junction nucleotides: 2. Study-wide results and caveats: The naive, central memory and Treg TCRB repertoires looked more alike in patients than they did in healthy donors.

This clone was picked up a small number of times. Its antigen is undetermined. Expressed TCRB transcripts were sequenced after all isolated RNA was converted to cDNA. Here immunoSEQ multiplex PCR was the method, and the copy in TCRdb shows in-frame clones only, minus some. The profile shows about 220,000 clones, roughly 10% of them singletons. Material for sequencing was central memory CD4+ T cells from blood. The clonotype was recovered from a man aged 18 to 35 in good health. The V call is TRBV19, the J call TRBJ2-2; 15 bases fit TRBD2. CDR3 nucleotides: TGTGCCAGTAGTATGGGACTAGCGGGAGGTCCCGGGGAGCTGTTTTTT. It codes for CASSMGLAGGPGELFF.